This is a list of T cell receptor beta chains from one sample in a study of beta chain features in type 1 diabetes. Sequencing was performed with immunoSEQ multiplex PCR; in TCRdb, only in-frame clones are kept and a portion is missing. In the table there are 430,000 or so clones, 10% to 12% of which are singletons. Sequencing input: naive CD4+ T cells from blood. These receptors all stem from a woman aged 18-29 years in good health. The CDR3 runs from the conserved cysteine through the conserved F or W. A D gene is named only where the DNA matches it firmly. Expanded clones are given a class, and other clones once, few, many or no size at all.

d_call clone_size j_call v_call cdr3_nt cdr3_aa
TRBD2 few TRBJ2-3 TRBV4-1 TGCGCCAGCAGCCACGCCCTGACCCAAGGACGGGCGGGAGGGCCTAATACGCAGTATTTT CASSHALTQGRAGGPNTQYF
- - TRBJ1-2 TRBV25-1 TGTGCCAGCAGTGGAGGGTATGGCTACACCTTC CASSGGYGYTF
- - TRBJ2-5 TRBV4-2 TGTGCCAGCAGCCAAAGTGCTGAGGCTGGGACCCAGTACTTC CASSQSAEAGTQYF
- - TRBJ2-1 TRBV27 TGTGCCAGCAGTTCCCCTAGGCGGACTCTTTACAATGAGCAGTTCTTC CASSSPRRTLYNEQFF
- few TRBJ2-1 TRBV15 TGTGCCACCAGCAGAGATTACAGGGTCAATGAGCAGTTCTTC CATSRDYRVNEQFF
TRBD1 - TRBJ2-7 TRBV29-1 TGCAGCGCCCGACAGGGATCCGCCTACGAGCAGTACTTC CSARQGSAYEQYF
- - TRBJ2-5 TRBV30 TGTGCCTGGATAGGGACACAAAAAGTCAAGACCCAGTACTTC CAWIGTQKVKTQYF
TRBD2 - TRBJ2-3 TRBV27 TGTGCCAGCAGTTTTACGACTAGCGGCCAAGGTACGCAGTATTTT CASSFTTSGQGTQYF
- - TRBJ2-3 TRBV28 TGTGCCAGCAGTTTATTGAGAGATACGCAGTATTTT CASSLLRDTQYF
- - TRBJ2-2 TRBV15 TGTGCCACCAGCAGAACCGACAGGCCCACCGGGGAGCTGTTTTTT CATSRTDRPTGELFF
- - TRBJ2-5 TRBV18 TGTGCCAGCTCACCATTGGCCGAGACCCAGTACTTC CASSPLAETQYF
- - TRBJ2-4 TRBV30 TGTGCCTGGAGTAGAGACAACACAGGGGCCAAAAACATTCAGTACTTC CAWSRDNTGAKNIQYF
- - TRBJ2-3 TRBV18 TGTGCCAGCTCACCACCGGGGGCACCAGTGTCAGATACGCAGTATTTT CASSPPGAPVSDTQYF
TRBD1 - TRBJ2-2 TRBV28 TGTGCCTTAGGGGGCAAGAACACCGGGGAGCTGTTTTTT CALGGKNTGELFF
- few TRBJ1-2 TRBV30 TGTGCCTGGAGTTTTGCCGCCACGAGTGGCTACACCTTC CAWSFAATSGYTF
- - TRBJ2-3 TRBV9 TGTGCCAGCAGCCGACTTTCCGGAGATACGCAGTATTTT CASSRLSGDTQYF
- few TRBJ2-3 TRBV19 TGTGCCAGTAGTATAGCAGCGGAGATTAGCACAGATACGCAGTATTTT CASSIAAEISTDTQYF
TRBD1 - TRBJ2-5 TRBV7-2 TGTGCCAGCAGCGCCCGGGACAGGGGGTTTGAGACCCAGTACTTC CASSARDRGFETQYF
- - TRBJ2-7 TRBV21-1 TGTGCCAGCAGCAAAGCGCGGCAGCCCTCCGAATTC CASSKARQPSEF
- - TRBJ2-5 TRBV29-1 TGCAGCGTTGTGGGATGGGGGGAAGAGACCCAGTACTTC CSVVGWGEETQYF
- few TRBJ2-1 TRBV9 TGTGCCAGCAGCGTAGGAGGGAGGTCCTCCTACAATGAGCAGTTCTTC CASSVGGRSSYNEQFF
- - TRBJ2-5 TRBV18 TGTGCCAGCTCACCGGCAGGGACACAAGAGACCCAGTACTTC CASSPAGTQETQYF
TRBD2 few TRBJ2-2 TRBV29-1 TGCAGCGTCGAGCGGGGGGGCTCCGGGGAGCTGTTTTTT CSVERGGSGELFF
- - TRBJ2-1 TRBV21-1 TGTGCCAGCAGCACCCGACAGGCGGAGTTCTTC CASSTRQAEFF
- - TRBJ1-1 TRBV7-9 TGTGCCAGCAGCTTAGCGGGGGACACTGAAGCTTTCTTT CASSLAGDTEAFF
- few TRBJ1-6 TRBV18 TGTGCCAGCTCACCACTCAGCAGGGCGCTAGATTCACCCCTCCACTTT CASSPLSRALDSPLHF
TRBD1 - TRBJ1-2 TRBV14 TGTGCCAGCAGCGCACAGGGGTTGAGTGGCTACACCTTC CASSAQGLSGYTF